This TCR beta chain is from a study of blood T cell repertoires in COVID-19. Study details: Material from acute and convalescent COVID-19 was sourced from the United States, Italy and Spain. From T cells, B-cell-depleted T cells, or PBMCs came the material, which was cDNA or gDNA.

This clone was counted only a few times. Original data processing: How many nucleated cells were present was estimated from reference gene primer amplification. The repertoire was sequenced with immunoSEQ multiplex PCR; TCRdb's copy has only in-frame clones and lacks some. That table supplies the V and J calls and clone size; D and trimming were determined from the DNA. In the table there are about 59,000 clones, around 87% of which are singletons. The CDR3 consists of 16 residues. Germline loops: CDR1 LGHNA, CDR2 YNFKEQ. The germline V and J ends were trimmed by 0 bases and 4 bases, with 12 bases remaining between them.

Sequencing used peripheral blood. The chain recombines TRBV4-2 with TRBJ2-2; a weak D match, TRBD2 (5 bases). The sequence derives from a man aged 55-75 years with active or convalescent COVID-19. CDR3 sequence: CASSQENRGLTGELFF. Here the CDR3 DNA reads TGTGCCAGCAGCCAAGAAAATCGGGGTCTCACCGGGGAGCTGTTTTTT.